The 22 T cell receptor beta chains in this list originate from one sample, sequenced in a study of pediatric ulcerative colitis. Sequencing used immunoSEQ multiplex PCR; TCRdb keeps in-frame clones, though not all of them. The sample holds under 50,000 clones; around 81% are singletons and the top ten take about 4%. During colonoscopy, one to two rectal pinch biopsies were collected. The specimen was gut tissue. All receptors derive from a girl between 5 and 17 years old with moderate ulcerative colitis.

The V gene is TRBV5-1, the J gene TRBJ2-7, with a possible D match to TRBD2 (5 bases). Per germline, CDR1 SGHRS and CDR2 YFSETQ. This CDR3 comprises 16 residues. Trimming stripped 5 bases from V and 6 bases from J, with 24 bases between. CDR3 DNA sequence: TGCGCCAGCAGTTATTTGGGTGGGCTCCCGGAGGCCGAGCAGTACTTC. This encodes CASSYLGGLPEAEQYF.

V is TRBV19 and J is TRBJ1-5; D may be TRBD1 (5 bases). The V end was cut by 6 bases, the J end by 7 bases, with 13 bases between. Germline CDR1 reads LNHDA; CDR2 reads SQIVND (reference sequence). The CDR3 contains 13 residues. CDR3 in DNA: TGTGCCAGTAGCCTGTCGTGGGGGCAGCCCCAGCATTTT. This gives the protein CASSLSWGQPQHF.

This clone was found once. This chain links TRBV19 with TRBJ1-1; D may be TRBD1 (6 bases). The CDR3 extends over 15 amino acids. Germline lookup yields CDR1 LNHDA and CDR2 SQIVND (reference sequence). The V gene lost 4 bases and the J gene lost 1 base, with 13 bases spanning the gap. The CDR3 region is CASSTTMTGNTEAFF. The CDR3 coding sequence is TGTGCCAGTAGTACTACGATGACAGGGAACACTGAAGCTTTCTTT.

This clone was detected only a few times. This chain joins TRBV6-1 and TRBJ1-1, with a weak D call TRBD1 (5 bases). CDR3 length: 15 residues. Trimming cost V 4 bases and J 3 bases, with 15 bases left between them. The germline V gene has CDR1 MNHNS and CDR2 SASEGT. The CDR3 reads CASSARRASDTEAFF. The CDR3, as DNA: TGTGCCAGCAGTGCGCGCAGGGCGTCGGACACTGAAGCTTTCTTT.

This clone appeared once. The chain joins TRBV14 to TRBJ1-2; the D is unclear. V was cut by 2 bases and J by 4 bases, with 11 bases left in between. The CDR3 runs 14 residues. CDR1 is SGHDN, CDR2 FVKESK, per germline. CDR3 sequence: CASSQLSSRYGYTF. CDR3 coding DNA: TGTGCCAGCAGCCAATTATCGTCTCGCTATGGCTACACCTTC.

The V and J genes are TRBV5-5 and TRBJ1-2; D uncertain. This CDR3 contains 16 residues. Germline lookup yields CDR1 SGHKS and CDR2 YYEKEE (reference sequence). V was shortened by 0 bases and J by 6 bases, with 18 bases between the two germline ends. CDR3 region: CASSLAGVPRVDGYTF. The CDR3 DNA sequence: TGTGCCAGCAGCTTGGCCGGGGTACCTAGGGTCGATGGCTACACCTTC.

In its sample, this clone was seen a few times. The chain is built from TRBV5-4 and TRBJ2-6, with D unresolved. Trimming pared 1 base from V and 3 bases from J, leaving 2 bases between. Germline V CDR1 and CDR2: SGHNT, YYREEE (reference sequence). This CDR3 contains 13 residues. For the CDR3, the DNA is TGTGCCAGCAGCTTGAGTGGGGCCAACGTCCTGACTTTC. Amino acid sequence: CASSLSGANVLTF.

This clone was seen a few times. The chain links TRBV2 to TRBJ1-1; D is unclear. The CDR3 loop spans 13 amino acids. Deletions cut 7 bases from V and 3 bases from J, with 12 bases between. The germline CDR1 and CDR2 sequences are SNHLY and FYNNEI. This CDR3 reads CASNRLDDTEAFF. The CDR3 coding sequence is TGTGCCAGCAATAGGTTGGACGACACTGAAGCTTTCTTT.

The rearrangement uses TRBV2 and TRBJ1-4; D unresolved. The germline V and J ends were trimmed by 0 bases and 4 bases, with 9 bases remaining between them. CDR3 length equals 15 residues. From germline, CDR1 is SNHLY and CDR2 FYNNEI. The CDR3 sequence is CASSEALVVNEKLFF. CDR3 bases: TGTGCCAGCAGTGAAGCGCTCGTGGTTAATGAAAAACTGTTTTTT.

This clone was found a few times. The J gene is TRBJ1-2, the V gene TRBV29-1, with a possible D match to TRBD1 (5 bases). Germline CDR1 SQVTM, CDR2 ANQGSEA. The CDR3 has 13 residues. Trimming cost V 5 bases and J 6 bases, with 16 bases left between them. CDR3 nucleotide sequence: TGCAGCGTTCCGGGAAGGGGAGTCGATGGCTACACCTTC. Protein sequence: CSVPGRGVDGYTF.

This clone was observed a handful of times. The rearrangement joins TRBV30 to TRBJ1-2; TRBD1 aligns across 7 bases. The ends lost 0 bases at V and 8 bases at J; junction bases unmatched: 0. This CDR3 has 11 amino acids. Germline V gene data show CDR1 as GTSNPN and CDR2 as SVGIG (reference sequence). DNA for the CDR3: TGTGCCTGGAGTGTAGGGGGCGGCTACACCTTC. Amino acids: CAWSVGGGYTF.

The chain employs TRBV7-9 and TRBJ1-2; 8 nucleotides agree with TRBD1. V trimming: 8 bases; J trimming: 2 bases; junction bases outside the gene matches: 16. Germline V gene lookup returns CDR1 SEHNR and CDR2 FQNEAQ (reference sequence). The CDR3 sequence is 17 residues long. CDR3 in amino acids: CASSAHGRDRPNYGYTF. For the CDR3, the DNA is TGTGCCAGCTCAGCTCACGGCCGGGACAGGCCAAACTATGGCTACACCTTC.

This clone was seen a handful of times. The rearrangement joins TRBV19 to TRBJ1-1; D is uncertain. The V gene lost 10 bases and the J gene lost 0 bases, with 12 bases spanning the gap. Germline assignment: CDR1 LNHDA and CDR2 SQIVND (reference sequence). CDR3 length equals 13 residues. DNA for the CDR3: TGTGCCACCACAAAATGGGTGAACACTGAAGCTTTCTTT. Residues: CATTKWVNTEAFF. Together with reference TRBV19 and TRBJ1-1, the CDR3 gives the full variable domain: DGGITQSPKYLFRKEGQNVTLSCEQNLNHDAMYWYRQDPGQGLRLIYYSQIVNDFQKGDIAEGYSVSREKKESFPLTVTSAQKNPTAFYLCATTKWVNTEAFFGQGTRLTVV.

The V gene is TRBV30, the J gene TRBJ1-2; 9 bases line up with TRBD1. CDR3 length: 15 amino acids. CDR1 and CDR2 (germline): GTSNPN, SVGIG (reference sequence). The ends lost 0 bases at V and 4 bases at J; junction bases unmatched: 6. CDR3 residues: CAWSVHLTGGYGYTF. CDR3 nucleotide sequence: TGTGCCTGGAGTGTACACCTGACAGGGGGCTATGGCTACACCTTC.

The rearrangement joins TRBV29-1 to TRBJ2-3; 15 bases match TRBD2. This CDR3 has 15 residues. J was trimmed by 5 bases and V by 8 bases; bases with no gene match: 8. CDR1 and CDR2 from the germline V gene are SQVTM and ANQGSEA. Here the CDR3 DNA reads TGCAGCTATGGACTAGCGGGAGGGCCAGGAGATACGCAGTATTTT. Translated: CSYGLAGGPGDTQYF.

The chain carries TRBV7-9 and TRBJ2-3, with D perhaps being TRBD1 or TRBD2 (7 bases each). The germline V gene has CDR1 SEHNR and CDR2 FQNEAQ (reference sequence). V dropped 5 bases and J dropped 8 bases, with 20 bases sitting between them. The CDR3 has 15 residues. The CDR3 coding sequence is TGTGCCAGCAGCGCAGGGGGGGCTTTCGTCGGTACGCAGTATTTT. It yields the protein CASSAGGAFVGTQYF. Using reference TRBV7-9 and TRBJ2-3 for the parts outside the CDR3, the full variable domain is DTGVSQNPRHKITKRGQNVTFRCDPISEHNRLYWYRQTLGQGPEFLTYFQNEAQLEKSRLLSDRFSAERPKGSFSTLEIQRTEQGDSAMYLCASSAGGAFVGTQYFGPGTRLTVL.

J is TRBJ2-1 and V is TRBV4-1, with TRBD2 matching 10 bases. The V segment lost 2 bases and the J segment 3 bases; nucleotides outside the gene matches: 4. The CDR3 sequence is 16 residues long. Germline CDR1 is MGHRA and CDR2 is YSYEKL. The CDR3 loop is CASSQRLAGYYNEQFF. The CDR3 DNA reads TGCGCCAGCAGCCAACGACTAGCGGGTTACTACAATGAGCAGTTCTTC.

The chain has TRBV7-2 and TRBJ2-5, with TRBD1 matching over 12 bases. CDR1 is SGHTA and CDR2 is FQGNSA in the germline V gene. With V trimmed by 5 bases and J by 1 base, 2 bases remained unmatched. The CDR3 length is 15 residues. CDR3 protein: CASSRDRGPQETQYF. DNA of the CDR3: TGTGCCAGCAGCCGGGACAGGGGGCCCCAAGAGACCCAGTACTTC. Variable domain in full (rest from reference TRBV7-2 and TRBJ2-5): GAGVSQSPSNKVTEKGKDVELRCDPISGHTALYWYRQSLGQGLEFLIYFQGNSAPDKSGLPSDRFSAERTGGSVSTLTIQRTQQEDSAVYLCASSRDRGPQETQYFGPGTRLLVL.

The J gene is TRBJ2-2, the V gene TRBV5-4; TRBD1 might be the D (6 bases). CDR1 is SGHNT, CDR2 YYREEE, per germline (reference sequence). Trimming pared 2 bases from V and 1 base from J, leaving 9 bases between. The CDR3 contains 15 residues. The DNA for the CDR3 is TGTGCCAGCAGCTTTGACAGGTTGAACACCGGGGAGCTGTTTTTT. Amino acids: CASSFDRLNTGELFF. Full variable domain (remainder filled in from reference TRBV5-4 and TRBJ2-2): ETGVTQSPTHLIKTRGQQVTLRCSSQSGHNTVSWYQQALGQGPQFIFQYYREEENGRGNFPPRFSGLQFPNYSSELNVNALELDDSALYLCASSFDRLNTGELFFGEGSRLTVL.

This clone was observed a few times. The V call is TRBV7-3, the J call TRBJ1-2; 8 nucleotides match TRBD1. Trimming at V came to 5 bases and at J to 6 bases, leaving 5 bases not matched to a gene. The CDR3 extends over 13 amino acids. The V gene's germline CDR1 is SGHTA and CDR2 FQGTGA. For the CDR3, the DNA is TGTGCCAGCAGCCCGACAGGGGTCAATGGCTACACCTTC. Its protein is CASSPTGVNGYTF.

The gene calls are TRBV18 and TRBJ2-2; no clear D gene. The CDR3 spans 12 residues. Germline CDR1 reads KGHSH; CDR2 reads LQKENI. The V end was cut by 3 bases, the J end by 4 bases, with 3 bases between. The CDR3 region is CASSPRTGELFF. CDR3 in DNA: TGTGCCAGCTCACCCCGCACCGGGGAGCTGTTTTTT.

The V gene is TRBV19, the J gene TRBJ1-5; D is unresolved. There are 17 residues in the CDR3. V was cut by 5 bases and J by 0 bases, with 17 bases left in between. Germline V gives CDR1 LNHDA, CDR2 SQIVND (reference sequence). The CDR3 is CASSVSPWMNSNQPQHF. In DNA, the CDR3 is TGTGCCAGTAGTGTTAGTCCTTGGATGAATAGCAATCAGCCCCAGCATTTT. Full variable domain (remainder filled in from reference TRBV19 and TRBJ1-5): DGGITQSPKYLFRKEGQNVTLSCEQNLNHDAMYWYRQDPGQGLRLIYYSQIVNDFQKGDIAEGYSVSREKKESFPLTVTSAQKNPTAFYLCASSVSPWMNSNQPQHFGDGTRLSIL.